This paragraph reports one T cell receptor (beta chain). The antigen is unknown. The PCR employed 60 Vbeta primers together with 13 Jbeta primers. Produced via immunoSEQ multiplex PCR; TCRdb's table is partial and in-frame only. The table records some 100,000 clones, less than 85% of them present only once. The data were obtained in a study of cytomegalovirus exposure and HLA in healthy donors. Study findings and constraints: TCR beta chains associated with HLA were, in a later analysis, more clonally expanded than equally common others.

Between the trimmed V and J ends, which lost 0 bases and 6 bases, there was a span of 7 bases. This CDR3 region has 13 residues. The germline V gene has CDR1 SGDLS and CDR2 YYNGEE. Whereas donors were nominally healthy upon sampling, unrecorded immune exposures were probable. Sequences were obtained from PBMCs. The clonotype comes from a young man in good health and CMV-seronegative. The V gene is TRBV9, the J gene TRBJ2-1; D may be TRBD1 (6 bases). The CDR3 nucleotides read TGTGCCAGCAGCGTAGGCAGGGGCAATGAGCAGTTCTTC. Residues: CASSVGRGNEQFF. The whole variable domain, filled in from reference TRBV9 and TRBJ2-1, reads DSGVTQTPKHLITATGQRVTLRCSPRSGDLSVYWYQQSLDQGLQFLIQYYNGEERAKGNILERFSAQQFPDLHSELNLSSLELGDSALYFCASSVGRGNEQFFGPGTRLTVL.